This T cell receptor (beta chain) was identified in a study of cytomegalovirus exposure and HLA in healthy donors. Study-wide points: The only immune exposure information that was available was CMV serostatus. Productive status was seen about 90% or about 30% of the time for most TCR beta V segments in an earlier analysis.

The PCR made use of 60 Vbeta and 13 Jbeta primers. The assay was immunoSEQ multiplex PCR, and TCRdb's table has in-frame clones only and misses some. The repertoire table contains 77,000 or so clones. As regards this clone: Its antigen remains unidentified.

This TCR was sampled from a man aged 30-40 years in good health and CMV-seronegative. The sequencing input was PBMCs.

The CDR3 DNA reads as TGTGCCAGCACCATTACCGGGGACAGTCCCTACGAGCAGTACTTC. Encoded protein: CASTITGDSPYEQYF. The genes are TRBV6-6 and TRBJ2-7; TRBD1 agrees at 7 bases. This CDR3 is 15 amino acids long. Germline V gene lookup returns CDR1 MNHNY and CDR2 SVGAGI (reference sequence). The junction had 11 bases not matched to a gene; V was cut back by 7 bases and J by 2 bases.